Below, one T cell receptor (beta chain) is given with its context. Its specificity is not known. Preparation of the TCRbeta library was carried out with unique molecular identifiers. TCRdb analysed the PCR reads with MiXCR anew, one entry per CDR3 protein. Counted here are 670,000 or so distinct CDR3 sequences, 10% to 15% occurring once; the ten biggest clones make up 0.65% to 0.9%. The sample belongs to a study of T-cell reconstitution after alpha-beta-depleted transplantation in children. General observations from the study: Several hundred expanded graft clones reportedly gave rise to the alpha-beta T cells present about two months after transplant. T-cell counts and diversity were attributed mostly to newly produced T cells one year after transplant. Diversity of TCRbeta at day 60 was high in some patients, arising from surviving recipient T cells and thymic progenitors.

Germline V gene lookup returns CDR1 MNHNY and CDR2 SVGAGI (reference sequence). The length of the CDR3 is 13 residues. Trimming removed 2 bases at V and 0 bases at J, with 2 bases between. The sequences come from PBMCs, collected before TCRalphabeta/CD19-depleted stem cell transplant. The rearrangement links TRBV6-6 to TRBJ2-1; no reliable D call. The TCR was taken from a girl aged 2-10 years with congenital amegakaryocytic thrombocytopenia, due to receive a stem cell transplant. CDR3 nucleotide sequence: TGTGCCAGCAGTTACCCCTCCTACAATGAGCAGTTCTTC. Residues: CASSYPSYNEQFF.